This section outlines one TCR beta chain sequence together with its context. Antigen specificity is unknown. Diagnosis rested on symptoms, serum thyroxine and TRAb, thyroid ultrasound, and orbital computed tomography. Ahead of any ophthalmopathy symptoms, the blood sample was obtained at the first diagnosis of hyperthyroidism. Germline CDR1 MGHRA, CDR2 YSYEKL. V lost 1 base to trimming and J lost 12 bases, with 22 bases between them. The CDR3 length is 16 residues. Amplification targeted TCR beta CDR3 regions from RNA transcripts. First-round RT-PCR targeting the TCR CDR3 was performed with the HTBI primer set. One entry per CDR3 protein, called by TCRdb with MiXCR from the multiplex PCR reads. The table includes more than 300,000 distinct CDR3 sequences, about 18% detected once. The source of the sample is a study of T cells in Graves' hyperthyroidism and ophthalmopathy. The study, taken as a whole, reports: Within blood appeared most thyroid clonotypes that had expanded above 0.001.

The rearrangement joins TRBV4-1 to TRBJ2-1, with D maybe TRBD2 (7 bases). The sequenced sample was blood. The clonotype originates from a woman aged 25 to 45 with Graves' hyperthyroidism that later progressed to Graves' ophthalmopathy. The CDR3 protein is CASSQGEGGVLSGQFF. The CDR3, as DNA: TGCGCCAGCAGCCAAGGGGAGGGGGGGGTTCTATCCGGGCAGTTCTTC.